This TCR beta chain was obtained from a study of CD8+CD57+ T cells in acquired aplastic anemia. The junction had 14 bases not matched to a gene; V was cut back by 6 bases and J by 3 bases. CDR3 length: 17 residues. Genomic DNA, serving as template, underwent TCR beta VDJ and CDR3 profiling. MiXCR, applied by TCRdb to the reads, yields one record per CDR3 protein. Among about 160,000 distinct CDR3 sequences listed, approximately 44% were seen once. The clonotype was recovered from a human donor in good health. The chain has TRBV12-3 or TRBV12-4 and TRBJ2-1; 7 bases align to TRBD1. Sequenced sample: sorted CD4+, CD8+, or CD8+CD57+ T cells (not recorded which) from PBMCs. CDR3: CASSEGQRTHNYNEQFF. CDR3 DNA sequence: TGTGCCAGCAGCGAGGGACAGCGGACCCATAACTACAATGAGCAGTTCTTC.